This T cell receptor beta chain was captured by sequencing in a study of response to subunit inactivated influenza vaccine. Findings and limits, study-wide: Each seasonal influenza vaccination recruits few new T cells, the authors suggested.

TCRdb analysed the RT-PCR reads with MiXCR anew, one entry per CDR3 protein. The sample includes hundreds of thousands of distinct CDR3 sequences, 13% to 15% of them seen just once. As for this clonotype: Its antigen is unknown.

Trimming shortened V by 6 bases and J by 4 bases, and 10 bases separated the two germline ends. Germline CDR1 is SQVTM and CDR2 is ANQGSEA. This CDR3 comprises 11 residues. This sequence joins TRBV29-1 and TRBJ2-7; possibly TRBD1 for D (5 bases). The sample was PBMCs from blood, taken roughly 15 days before vaccination. The TCR comes from a man aged 50 to 60 who received an inactivated influenza vaccine. Written as DNA, the CDR3 is TGCAGCGTCCAAGCAGGGTACGAGCAGTACTTC. It specifies CSVQAGYEQYF.